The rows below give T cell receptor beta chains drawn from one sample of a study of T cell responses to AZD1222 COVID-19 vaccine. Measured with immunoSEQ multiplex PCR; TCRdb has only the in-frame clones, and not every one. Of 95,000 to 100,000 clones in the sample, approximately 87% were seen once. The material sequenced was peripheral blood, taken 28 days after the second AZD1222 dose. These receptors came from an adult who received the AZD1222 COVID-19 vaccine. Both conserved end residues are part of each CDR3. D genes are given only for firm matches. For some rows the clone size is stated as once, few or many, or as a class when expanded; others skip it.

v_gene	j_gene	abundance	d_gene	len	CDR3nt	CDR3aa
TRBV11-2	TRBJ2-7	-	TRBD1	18	TGTGCCAGCAGCTTACCTATACTTACAGGGGCGCAAATGGGCGAGCAGTACTTC	CASSLPILTGAQMGEQYF
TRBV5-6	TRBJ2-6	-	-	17	TGTGCCAGCAGCTTGGCCAGGGATAGCTCTGGGGCCAACGTCCTGACTTTC	CASSLARDSSGANVLTF
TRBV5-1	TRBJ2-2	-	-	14	TGCGCCAGCAGCTTGGGGGGCTCCCCCGGGGAGCTGTTTTTT	CASSLGGSPGELFF
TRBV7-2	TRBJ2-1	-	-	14	TGTGCCAGCAGCTTAGTGCCGGGGAGGAATGAGCAGTTCTTC	CASSLVPGRNEQFF
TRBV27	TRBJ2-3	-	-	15	TGTGCCAGCAGTCCGGGTCAGGGGTCGGGAAATTCGCAGTATTTT	CASSPGQGSGNSQYF
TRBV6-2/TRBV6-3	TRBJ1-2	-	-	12	TGTGCCAGCAGTTATCACGGGGAAGGCTACACCTTC	CASSYHGEGYTF
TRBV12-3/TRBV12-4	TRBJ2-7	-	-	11	TGTGCCAGCAGTTTAGAGTACGAGCAGTACTTC	CASSLEYEQYF
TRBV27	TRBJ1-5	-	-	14	TGTGCCAGCAGTGACAGAGATAGCAATCAGCCCCAGCATTTT	CASSDRDSNQPQHF
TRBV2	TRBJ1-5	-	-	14	TGTGCCACCGCCCGACAGGCCGAAAATCAGCCCCAGCATTTT	CATARQAENQPQHF
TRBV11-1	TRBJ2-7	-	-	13	TGTGCCAGCAGCTTAGCTGGAGCCTACGAGCAGTACTTC	CASSLAGAYEQYF
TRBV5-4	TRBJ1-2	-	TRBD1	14	TGTGCCAGCAGCCTGGGACAGCTCCCCGGTGGCTACACCTTC	CASSLGQLPGGYTF
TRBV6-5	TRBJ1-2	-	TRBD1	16	TGTGCCAGCAGTTACTCGCGGGCAGGGGGGGACTATGGCTACACCTTC	CASSYSRAGGDYGYTF
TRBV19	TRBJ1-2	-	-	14	TGTGCCAGTATCCCCGGGACAAACAACTATGGCTACACCTTC	CASIPGTNNYGYTF
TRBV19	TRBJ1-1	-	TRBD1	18	TGTGCCAGTGGGATTGGGCAGGGGGCATGGGTAAGATTCACTGAAGCTTTCTTT	CASGIGQGAWVRFTEAFF
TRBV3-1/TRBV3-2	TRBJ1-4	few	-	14	TGTGCCAGCAGCCAAGATCCGGGGGGGGAAAAACTGTTTTTT	CASSQDPGGEKLFF
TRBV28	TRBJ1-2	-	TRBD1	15	TGTGCCAGCAGTCAAGGGGGGACAGGCTTCTTCGGCTACACCTTC	CASSQGGTGFFGYTF
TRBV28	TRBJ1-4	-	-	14	TGTGCCAGCAGTCCCGCAGGTCAGGGTGAAAAACTGTTTTTT	CASSPAGQGEKLFF
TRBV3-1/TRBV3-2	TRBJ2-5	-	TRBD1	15	TGTGCCAGCAGCCAAGAACAGGGGATATCAGAGACCCAGTACTTC	CASSQEQGISETQYF
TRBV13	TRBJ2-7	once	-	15	TGTGCCAGCAGCGTAAAAGGGGGGAACCTGGGCGAGCAGTACTTC	CASSVKGGNLGEQYF
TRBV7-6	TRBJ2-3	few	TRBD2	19	TGTGCCAGCAGCTTAGAGTTAGCGGGGGCCCGGGAGGGCACAGATACGCAGTATTTT	CASSLELAGAREGTDTQYF
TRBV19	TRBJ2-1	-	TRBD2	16	TGTGCCAGTAGTCCTGGGACTAGGGGATCCTACAATGAGCAGTTCTTC	CASSPGTRGSYNEQFF
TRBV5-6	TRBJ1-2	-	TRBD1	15	TGTGCCAGCAGCTCCGGGACAGTCCCTCCCTATGGCTACACCTTC	CASSSGTVPPYGYTF
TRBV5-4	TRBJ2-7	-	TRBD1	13	TGTGCCAGCAGCTTGGCAGGGGGAGACGAGCAGTACTTC	CASSLAGGDEQYF
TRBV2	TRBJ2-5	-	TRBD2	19	TGTGCCAGCAGTGATTATCGACTAGCGGGGGGTTTTAACCAAGAGACCCAGTACTTC	CASSDYRLAGGFNQETQYF
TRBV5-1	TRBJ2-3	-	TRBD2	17	TGCGCCAGCAGCTGGCCAGGACTAGCGGGGAGCACAGATACGCAGTATTTT	CASSWPGLAGSTDTQYF
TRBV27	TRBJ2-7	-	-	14	TGTGCCAGCAGTCCGCGCAGGACCTCCTACGAGCAGTACTTC	CASSPRRTSYEQYF
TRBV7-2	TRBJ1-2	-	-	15	TGTGCCAGCAGCCTCAGGACAGTGTCGAACTATGGCTACACCTTC	CASSLRTVSNYGYTF
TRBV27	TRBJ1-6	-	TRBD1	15	TGTGCCAGCAGTTCAAGACAGGGATGGGATTCACCCCTCCACTTT	CASSSRQGWDSPLHF
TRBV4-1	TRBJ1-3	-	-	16	TGCGCCAGCAGCCACCGAGGACAGAACTCTGGAAACACCATATATTTT	CASSHRGQNSGNTIYF
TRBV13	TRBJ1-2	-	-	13	TGTGCCAGCAGCTTAGTTCGGGACTATGGCTACACCTTC	CASSLVRDYGYTF
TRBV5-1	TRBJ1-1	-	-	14	TGCGCCAGCAGCTTGGAATCTTGGGGGGGTGAAGCTTTCTTT	CASSLESWGGEAFF
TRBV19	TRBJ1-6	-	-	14	TGTGCCCAGGTCCGGGGGTTAGCATTTTCACCCCTCCACTTT	CAQVRGLAFSPLHF
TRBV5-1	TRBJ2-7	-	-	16	TGCGCCAGCAGCTTGGACTTCGGGACGAGTCTCTACGAGCAGTACTTC	CASSLDFGTSLYEQYF
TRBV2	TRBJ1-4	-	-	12	TGTGCCAGCAGGGGTACTAATGAAAAACTGTTTTTT	CASRGTNEKLFF
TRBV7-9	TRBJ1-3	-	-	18	TGTGCCAGCAGCCCCCTGTTGGGGGGTCAAACGGCCGGAAACACCATATATTTT	CASSPLLGGQTAGNTIYF
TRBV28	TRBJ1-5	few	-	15	TGTGCCAGCAGTTTACTTGTCAGCCTCAATCAGCCCCAGCATTTT	CASSLLVSLNQPQHF
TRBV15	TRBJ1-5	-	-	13	TGTGCCACCAGCAGGGCATCACAACAGCCCCAGCATTTT	CATSRASQQPQHF
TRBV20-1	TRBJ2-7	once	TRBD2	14	TGCAGTGCTAGTAGTCTAGCGGGAGAGGCCGAGCAGTACTTC	CSASSLAGEAEQYF
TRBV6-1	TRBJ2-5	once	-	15	TGTGCCAGCAGTGAAGATGGGCTGTACCAAGAGACCCAGTACTTC	CASSEDGLYQETQYF
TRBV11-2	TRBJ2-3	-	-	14	TGTGCCAGCAGCATCGGAGGAGGACCAGATACGCAGTATTTT	CASSIGGGPDTQYF
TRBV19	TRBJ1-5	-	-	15	TGTGCCAGTAGTATAGAACTCTTTAGCAATCAGCCCCAGCATTTT	CASSIELFSNQPQHF
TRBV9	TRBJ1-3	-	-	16	TGTGCCAGCAGCGTAGTCGGCCGATCCTCTGGAAACACCATATATTTT	CASSVVGRSSGNTIYF
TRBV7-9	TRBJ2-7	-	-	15	TGTGCCAGCAGCTCCGGACTACATGGGGCCTACGAGCAGTACTTC	CASSSGLHGAYEQYF
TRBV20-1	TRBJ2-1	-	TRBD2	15	TGCAGTGCGAGTACCGGGACTAGCGGCGGGAATGAGCAGTTCTTC	CSASTGTSGGNEQFF
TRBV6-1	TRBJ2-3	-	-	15	TGTGCCAGCAGTGAACCGGCAACTTCGACAGGTACGCAGTATTTT	CASSEPATSTGTQYF
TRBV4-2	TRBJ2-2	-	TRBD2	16	TGTGCCAGCAGCCTCGGGACTAGCGGGAGTGGCGGGGAGCTGTTTTTT	CASSLGTSGSGGELFF
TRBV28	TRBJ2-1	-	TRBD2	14	TGTGCCAGCAGCTGGGACCAACTAGCGGGACCCCAGTTCTTC	CASSWDQLAGPQFF
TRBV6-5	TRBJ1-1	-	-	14	TGTGCCAGCAGTCTGAGCAGGGCAAACACTGAAGCTTTCTTT	CASSLSRANTEAFF
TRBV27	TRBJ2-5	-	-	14	TGTGCCAGCAGTTTATCTGGAGGAAGAGAGACCCAGTACTTC	CASSLSGGRETQYF
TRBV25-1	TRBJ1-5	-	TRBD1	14	TGTGCCAGCAGGGGACAGGGGGTGAATCAGCCCCAGCATTTT	CASRGQGVNQPQHF
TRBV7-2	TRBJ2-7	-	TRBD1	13	TGTGCCAGCAGCCATCGGGACAGCTACGAGCAGTACTTC	CASSHRDSYEQYF
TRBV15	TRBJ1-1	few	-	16	TGTGCCACCAATGGGGGGGACATCAGAGGAAACACTGAAGCTTTCTTT	CATNGGDIRGNTEAFF
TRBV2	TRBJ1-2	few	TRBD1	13	TGTGCCAGCACAGGGGGCGGTAACTATGGCTACACCTTC	CASTGGGNYGYTF